This TCR beta chain came from a study of PD-L1 blockade in urothelial cancer. Across the whole study: Patients started atezolizumab around 2014, 1,200 mg intravenously every 3 weeks. When blood samples were assessed, the median T cell count was 141,255. About 90% of the roughly 30 patients were men whose urothelial cancer was bladder-origin.

Method: immunoSEQ multiplex PCR; TCRdb's copy keeps in-frame clones and lacks some. The sample carries more than 75,000 clones, 84% recorded once. Time point noted: pretreatment peripheral blood. Patients had urothelial carcinoma that was locally advanced or metastatic. V lost 6 bases, J lost 3 bases, and 11 bases lay in between. The CDR3 contains 13 residues. The germline V gene has CDR1 MNHEY and CDR2 SVGAGI. The V gene is TRBV6-5, the J gene TRBJ1-2, with D possibly TRBD1 on 6 matching bases. This receptor was obtained from a man aged 55-75 years with urothelial cancer. Here the sequenced sample was PBMCs, taken around atezolizumab (anti-PD-L1) treatment. The CDR3 reads CASSLHRDYGYTF. The CDR3 coding sequence is TGTGCCAGCAGCCTGCACAGGGACTATGGCTACACCTTC.